This TCR beta chain originates from a study of radiotherapy plus CTLA-4 blockade in lung cancer (dated 2018 in TCRdb). General notes on the study: Objective responses occurred in more than 15% of enrolled patients, and approximately 34% achieved disease control. Overall study results and their limits: Increased serum interferon-beta after radiation, together with early dynamic changes in blood T cell clones, were reported to be the strongest predictors of response. TCR clones derived from tumors expanded in peripheral blood after treatment with radiotherapy and ipilimumab.

Points on this clone: It lacks a known antigen. Base qualities were left out, and no much larger clone turns up one base away.

The study evaluated CTLA-4 blockade (ipilimumab) given together with focal radiation therapy in patients who had chemo-refractory metastatic non-small-cell lung cancer. To prepare the library, the immunoSEQ multiplex PCR assay was applied. The table was pulled from immuneACCESS by TCRdb, which kept in-frame rearrangements only. Such tables lose some clones; where checked, under half of the loss comes from unresolved V genes, and the rest has no known cause. Across this sample there are 80,000 or so clones, with about four fifths seen only once. The top ten clones comprise around 4% of the sample. The TCR comes from a human donor with non-small cell lung cancer who had a partial response to radiotherapy plus ipilimumab. Some clones in this sample may be carry-over from other donors' samples. Here the sequenced sample was peripheral blood, taken from a patient treated with radiotherapy plus ipilimumab.

The nucleotide sequence is given as TGTGCCAGCAGTTTTACGGGGGGATCGTTTGTCCGCTACACCTTC. It is translated as CASSFTGGSFVRYTF. The rearranged segments are TRBV28 and TRBJ1-2; 5 matching bases give a weak D call of TRBD1. V gives up 3 bases and J gives up 9 bases, and the segment between their germline ends measures 20 bases. CDR1 and CDR2, looked up from the germline V gene, are MDHEN and SYDVKM. The CDR3, from cysteine to phenylalanine, totals 15 residues. Just the 45-base CDR3 DNA is kept, in frame starting at base 1.